This record covers a single T cell receptor (beta chain). Its antigen is unidentified. This sample was included in a study of cytomegalovirus exposure and HLA in healthy donors. The study's findings and limits: The listing of some 170 TCR beta chains classed them as cytomegalovirus-associated.

13 Jbeta primers and 60 Vbeta primers were used for the PCR. The repertoire was sequenced with immunoSEQ multiplex PCR; TCRdb's copy has only in-frame clones and lacks some. The repertoire holds under 150,000 clones, with 64% as singletons. This CDR3 has 16 amino acids. V shed 0 bases and J 5 bases; nucleotides not matched to a gene: 6. Germline CDR1 SGHTA, CDR2 FQGNSA. This clonotype was obtained from a woman in her thirties or forties in good health and CMV-seronegative. Source material: PBMCs. This chain connects TRBV7-2 to TRBJ2-3; TRBD1 matches 9 bases. The CDR3, as DNA: TGTGCCAGCAGCTTAGCGGGGGGACAGGGTGGAGATACGCAGTATTTT. Translated: CASSLAGGQGGDTQYF.